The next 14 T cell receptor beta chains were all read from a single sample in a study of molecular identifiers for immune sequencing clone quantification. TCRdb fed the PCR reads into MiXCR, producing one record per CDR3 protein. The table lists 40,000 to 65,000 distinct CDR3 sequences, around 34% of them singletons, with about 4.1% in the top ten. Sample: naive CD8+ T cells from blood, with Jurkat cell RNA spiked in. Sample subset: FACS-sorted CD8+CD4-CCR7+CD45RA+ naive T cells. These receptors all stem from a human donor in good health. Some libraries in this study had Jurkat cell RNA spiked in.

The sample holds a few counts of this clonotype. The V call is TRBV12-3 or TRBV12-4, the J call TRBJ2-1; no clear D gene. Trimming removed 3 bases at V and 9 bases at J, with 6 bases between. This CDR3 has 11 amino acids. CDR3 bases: TGTGCCAGCAGTTTTCTCGGTGAGCAGTTCTTC. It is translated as CASSFLGEQFF.

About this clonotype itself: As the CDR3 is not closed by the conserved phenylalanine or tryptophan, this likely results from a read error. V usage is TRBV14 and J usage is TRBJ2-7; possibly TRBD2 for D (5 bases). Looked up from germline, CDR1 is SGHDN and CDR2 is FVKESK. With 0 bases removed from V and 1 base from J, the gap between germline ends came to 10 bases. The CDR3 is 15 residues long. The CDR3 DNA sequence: TGTGCCAGCAGCCAAGAACTAGGACGGTCCTACGAGCAGTACTAC. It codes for CASSQELGRSYEQYY.

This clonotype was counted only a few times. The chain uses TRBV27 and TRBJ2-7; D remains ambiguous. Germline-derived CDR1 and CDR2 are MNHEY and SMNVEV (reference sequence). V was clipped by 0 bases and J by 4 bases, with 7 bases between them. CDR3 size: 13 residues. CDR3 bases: TGTGCCAGCAGTTTATCTTCCGGTTACGAGCAGTACTTC. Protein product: CASSLSSGYEQYF.

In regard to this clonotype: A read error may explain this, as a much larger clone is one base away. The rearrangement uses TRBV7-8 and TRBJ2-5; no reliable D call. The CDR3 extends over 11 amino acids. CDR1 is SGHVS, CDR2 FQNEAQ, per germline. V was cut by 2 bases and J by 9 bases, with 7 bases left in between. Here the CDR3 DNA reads TGTGCCAGCAGCTTACTTGAGCCCCAGTACTTC. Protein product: CASSLLEPQYF. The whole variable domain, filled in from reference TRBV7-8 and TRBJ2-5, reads GAGVSQSPRYKVAKRGQDVALRCDPISGHVSLFWYQQALGQGPEFLTYFQNEAQLDKSGLPSDRFFAERPEGSVSTLKIQRTQQEDSAVYLCASSLLEPQYFGPGTRLLVL.

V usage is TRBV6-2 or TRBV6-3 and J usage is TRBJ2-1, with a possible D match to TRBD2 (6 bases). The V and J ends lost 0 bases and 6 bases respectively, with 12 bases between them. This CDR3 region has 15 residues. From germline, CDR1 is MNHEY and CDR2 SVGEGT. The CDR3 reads CASSYSGGPCNEQFF. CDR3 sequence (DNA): TGTGCCAGCAGTTACTCGGGAGGTCCCTGCAATGAGCAGTTCTTC.

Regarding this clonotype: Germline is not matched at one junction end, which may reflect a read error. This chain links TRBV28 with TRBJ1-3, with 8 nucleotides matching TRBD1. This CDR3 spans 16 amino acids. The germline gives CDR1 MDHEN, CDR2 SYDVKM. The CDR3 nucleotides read TGTGCCAGCAGAGGAGGACAGGGACTTTTTGGAATCACCATATATTTT. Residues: CASRGGQGLFGITIYF.

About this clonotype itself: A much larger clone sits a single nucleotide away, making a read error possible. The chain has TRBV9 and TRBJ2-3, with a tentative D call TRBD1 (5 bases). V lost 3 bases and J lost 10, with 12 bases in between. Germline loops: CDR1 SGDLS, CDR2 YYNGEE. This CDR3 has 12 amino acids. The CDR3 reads CASSGTPGSQYF. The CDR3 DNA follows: TGTGCCAGCAGCGGGACACCAGGCTCGCAGTATTTT.

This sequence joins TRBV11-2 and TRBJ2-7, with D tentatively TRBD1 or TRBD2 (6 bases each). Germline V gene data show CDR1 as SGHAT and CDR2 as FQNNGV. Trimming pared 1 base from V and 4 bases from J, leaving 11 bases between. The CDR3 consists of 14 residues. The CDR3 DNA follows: TGTGCCAGCAGCTTAGGTCAGGGGAGGTACGAGCAGTACTTC. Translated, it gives CASSLGQGRYEQYF.

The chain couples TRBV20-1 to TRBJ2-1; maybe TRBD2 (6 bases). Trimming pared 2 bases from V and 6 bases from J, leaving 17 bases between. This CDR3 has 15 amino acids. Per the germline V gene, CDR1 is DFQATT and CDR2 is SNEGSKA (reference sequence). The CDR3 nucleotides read TGCAGTGCTAGAAATGAGGGAGGAGGACGCAATGAGCAGTTCTTC. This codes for CSARNEGGGRNEQFF.

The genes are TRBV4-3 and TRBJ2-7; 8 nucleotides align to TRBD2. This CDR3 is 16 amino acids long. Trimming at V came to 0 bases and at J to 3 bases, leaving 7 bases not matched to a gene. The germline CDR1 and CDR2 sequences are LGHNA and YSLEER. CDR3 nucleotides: TGCGCCAGCAGCCAAGATTTGGGACTAGGAGGCTACGAGCAGTACTTC. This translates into CASSQDLGLGGYEQYF.

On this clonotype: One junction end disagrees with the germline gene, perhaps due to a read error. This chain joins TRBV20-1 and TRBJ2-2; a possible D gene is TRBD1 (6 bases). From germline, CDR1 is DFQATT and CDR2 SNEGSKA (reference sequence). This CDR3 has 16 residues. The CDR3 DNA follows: TGCAGTGCACGACCACCGGGACACCTAAACACCGGGGAGCTGATTTTT. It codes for CSARPPGHLNTGELIF.

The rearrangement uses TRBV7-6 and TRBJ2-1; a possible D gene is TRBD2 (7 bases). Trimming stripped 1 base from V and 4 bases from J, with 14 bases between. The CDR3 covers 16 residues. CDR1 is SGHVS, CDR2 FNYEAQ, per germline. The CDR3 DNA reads TGTGCCAGCAGCTTAGGAGGGGGGGCGCCTTACAATGAGCAGTTCTTC. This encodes CASSLGGGAPYNEQFF. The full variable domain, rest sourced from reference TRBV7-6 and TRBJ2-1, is GAGVSQSPRYKVTKRGQDVALRCDPISGHVSLYWYRQALGQGPEFLTYFNYEAQQDKSGLPNDRFSAERPEGSISTLTIQRTEQRDSAMYRCASSLGGGAPYNEQFFGPGTRLTVL.

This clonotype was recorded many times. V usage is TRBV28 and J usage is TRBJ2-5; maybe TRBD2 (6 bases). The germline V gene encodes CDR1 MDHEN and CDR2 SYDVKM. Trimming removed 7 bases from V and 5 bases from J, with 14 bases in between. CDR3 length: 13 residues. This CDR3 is CASTGTGLETQYF. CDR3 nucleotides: TGTGCCAGCACCGGGACTGGTCTGGAGACCCAGTACTTC.

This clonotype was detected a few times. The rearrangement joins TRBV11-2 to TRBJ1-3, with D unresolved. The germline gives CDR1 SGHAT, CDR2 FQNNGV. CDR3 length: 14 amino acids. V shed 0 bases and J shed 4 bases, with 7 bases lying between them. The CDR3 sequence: CASSLDTPGNTIYF. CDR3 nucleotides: TGTGCCAGCAGCTTAGACACCCCCGGAAACACCATATATTTT. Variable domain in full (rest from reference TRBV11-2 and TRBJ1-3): EAGVAQSPRYKIIEKRQSVAFWCNPISGHATLYWYQQILGQGPKLLIQFQNNGVVDDSQLPKDRFSAERLKGVDSTLKIQPAKLEDSAVYLCASSLDTPGNTIYFGEGSWLTVV.